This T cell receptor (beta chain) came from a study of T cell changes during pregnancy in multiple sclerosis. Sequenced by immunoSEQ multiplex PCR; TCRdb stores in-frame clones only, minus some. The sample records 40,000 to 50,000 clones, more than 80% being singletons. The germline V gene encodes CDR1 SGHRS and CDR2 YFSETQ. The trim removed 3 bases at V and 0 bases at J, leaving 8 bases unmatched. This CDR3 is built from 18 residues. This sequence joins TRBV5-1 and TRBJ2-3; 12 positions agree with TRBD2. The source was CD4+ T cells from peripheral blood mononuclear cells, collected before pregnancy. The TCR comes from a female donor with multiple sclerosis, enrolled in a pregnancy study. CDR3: CASSSATSGGASTDTQYF. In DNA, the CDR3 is TGCGCCAGCAGCTCGGCGACTAGCGGGGGAGCTAGCACAGATACGCAGTATTTT.